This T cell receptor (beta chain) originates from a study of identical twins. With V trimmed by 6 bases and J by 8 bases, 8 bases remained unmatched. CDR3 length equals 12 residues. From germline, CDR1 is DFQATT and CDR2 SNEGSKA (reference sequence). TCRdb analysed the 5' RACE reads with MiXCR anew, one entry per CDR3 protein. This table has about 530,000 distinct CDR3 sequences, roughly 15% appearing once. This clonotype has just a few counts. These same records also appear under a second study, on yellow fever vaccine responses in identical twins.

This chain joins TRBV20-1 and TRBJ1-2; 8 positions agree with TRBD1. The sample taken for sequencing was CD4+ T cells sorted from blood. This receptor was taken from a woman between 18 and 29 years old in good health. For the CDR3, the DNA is TGCAGTGCCCAGGACAGGGTAAAAGGCTACACCTTC. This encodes CSAQDRVKGYTF.